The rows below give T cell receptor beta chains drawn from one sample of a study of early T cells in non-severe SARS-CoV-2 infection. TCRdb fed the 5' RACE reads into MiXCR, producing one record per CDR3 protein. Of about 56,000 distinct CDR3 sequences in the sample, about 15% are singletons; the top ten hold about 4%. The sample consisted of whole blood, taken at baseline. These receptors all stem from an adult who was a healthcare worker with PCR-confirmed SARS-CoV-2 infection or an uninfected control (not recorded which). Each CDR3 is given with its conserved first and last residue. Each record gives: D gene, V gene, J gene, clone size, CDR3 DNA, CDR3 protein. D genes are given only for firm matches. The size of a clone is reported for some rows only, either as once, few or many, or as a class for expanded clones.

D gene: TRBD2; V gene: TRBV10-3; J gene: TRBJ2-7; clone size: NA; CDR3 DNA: TGTGCCATCAAGGGCGGGAGGTCCGGCTACGAGCAGTACTTC; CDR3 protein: CAIKGGRSGYEQYF
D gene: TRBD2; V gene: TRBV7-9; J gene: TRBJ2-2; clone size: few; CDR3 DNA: TGTGCCAGCAGCTCGACCTCCGGGACTACCACCGGGGAGCTGTTTTTT; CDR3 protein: CASSSTSGTTTGELFF
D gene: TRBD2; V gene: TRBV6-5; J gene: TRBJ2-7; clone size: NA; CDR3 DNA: TGTGCCAGCAGTAATCGACTAGCGGGAGGAGACCGCCTCGAGCAGTACTTC; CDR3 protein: CASSNRLAGGDRLEQYF
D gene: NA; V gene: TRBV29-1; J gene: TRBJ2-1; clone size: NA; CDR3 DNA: TGCAGCGTTGATAAGAATGAGCAGTTCTTC; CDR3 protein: CSVDKNEQFF
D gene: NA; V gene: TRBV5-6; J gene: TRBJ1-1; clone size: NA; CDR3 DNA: TGTGCCAGCAGCTTGGGGCGGAGGGGCACTGAAGCTTTCTTT; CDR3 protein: CASSLGRRGTEAFF
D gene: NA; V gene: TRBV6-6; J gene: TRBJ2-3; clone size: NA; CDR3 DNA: TGTGCCAGCAGTTACTATTATGGGAGGGGGGGAGGAGATACGCAGTATTTT; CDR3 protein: CASSYYYGRGGGDTQYF
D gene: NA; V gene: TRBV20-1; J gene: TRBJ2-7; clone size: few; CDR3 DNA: TGCAGTGCTAGTGAGGGGGGGGCCTACGAGCAGTACTTC; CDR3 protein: CSASEGGAYEQYF
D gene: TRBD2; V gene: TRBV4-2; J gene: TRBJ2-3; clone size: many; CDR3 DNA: TGTGCCAGCAGCCAAGAATTAAGCGCGGGAGGTGGCACAGATACGCAGTATTTT; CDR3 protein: CASSQELSAGGGTDTQYF
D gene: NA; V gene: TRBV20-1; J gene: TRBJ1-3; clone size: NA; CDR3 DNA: TGCAGTGCTGTACCCCCGGGGGAGTTCGGAAACACCATATATTTT; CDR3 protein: CSAVPPGEFGNTIYF
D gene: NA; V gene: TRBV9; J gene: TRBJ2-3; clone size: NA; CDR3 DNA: TGTGCCAGCAGCCCCACCAGAGTCCTTGGAAGCGGGACAGATACGCAGTATTTT; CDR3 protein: CASSPTRVLGSGTDTQYF
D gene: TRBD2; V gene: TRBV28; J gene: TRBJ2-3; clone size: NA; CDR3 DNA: TGTGCCAGCAGTTCGATCAAAGGGACTAGCGGGGTCACAGATACGCAGTATTTT; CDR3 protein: CASSSIKGTSGVTDTQYF
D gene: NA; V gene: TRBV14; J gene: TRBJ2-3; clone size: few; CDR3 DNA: TGTGCCAGCAGCCATACAGATACGCAGTATTTT; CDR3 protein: CASSHTDTQYF
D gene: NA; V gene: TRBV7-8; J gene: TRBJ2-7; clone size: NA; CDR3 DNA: TGTGCCAGCCGCTCCGGCGTCTACTACGAGCAGTACTTC; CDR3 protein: CASRSGVYYEQYF
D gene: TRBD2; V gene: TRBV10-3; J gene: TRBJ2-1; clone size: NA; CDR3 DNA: TGTGCCATCAGCCCACTAGCGGGGGGTTGGGGGAATGAGCAGTTCTTC; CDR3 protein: CAISPLAGGWGNEQFF
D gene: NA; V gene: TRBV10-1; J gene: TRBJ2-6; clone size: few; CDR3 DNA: TGCGCCAGCAGTCACAGGGCCCGCTCTGGGGCCAACGTCCTGACTTTC; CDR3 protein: CASSHRARSGANVLTF
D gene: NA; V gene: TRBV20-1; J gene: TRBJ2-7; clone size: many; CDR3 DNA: TGCAGTGCTAGAATCGTCGGGGCGAACTCCTACGAGCAGTACTTC; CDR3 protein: CSARIVGANSYEQYF
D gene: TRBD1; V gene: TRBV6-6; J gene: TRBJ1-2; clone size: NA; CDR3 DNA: TGTGCCAGCAGTTACGGGACAGGGAACTATGGCTACACCTTC; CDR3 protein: CASSYGTGNYGYTF
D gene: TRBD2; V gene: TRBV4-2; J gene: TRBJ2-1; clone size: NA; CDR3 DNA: TGTGCCAGCACCTCACTGAGCGGGGGGGTTTACAATGAGCAGTTCTTC; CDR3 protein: CASTSLSGGVYNEQFF
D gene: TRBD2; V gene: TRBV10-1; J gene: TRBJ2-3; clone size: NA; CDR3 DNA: TGCGCCAGCAGTGAACTAGAGCGGGAGCGCGTAGATACGCAGTATTTT; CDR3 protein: CASSELERERVDTQYF
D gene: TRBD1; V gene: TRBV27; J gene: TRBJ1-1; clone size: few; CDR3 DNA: TGTGCCAGCAGCTCGGTACAGGGGGCGCGGGACACTGAAGCTTTCTTT; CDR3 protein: CASSSVQGARDTEAFF
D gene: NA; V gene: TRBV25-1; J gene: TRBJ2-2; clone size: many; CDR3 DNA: TGTGCCAGCAGTGGGAGCCGGGACGGAGGCACCGGGGAGCTGTTTTTT; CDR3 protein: CASSGSRDGGTGELFF
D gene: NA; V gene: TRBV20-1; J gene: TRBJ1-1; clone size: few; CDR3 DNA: TGCAGTGCTAGAGATGGGGGGCGGAACACTGAAGCTTTCTTT; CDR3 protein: CSARDGGRNTEAFF